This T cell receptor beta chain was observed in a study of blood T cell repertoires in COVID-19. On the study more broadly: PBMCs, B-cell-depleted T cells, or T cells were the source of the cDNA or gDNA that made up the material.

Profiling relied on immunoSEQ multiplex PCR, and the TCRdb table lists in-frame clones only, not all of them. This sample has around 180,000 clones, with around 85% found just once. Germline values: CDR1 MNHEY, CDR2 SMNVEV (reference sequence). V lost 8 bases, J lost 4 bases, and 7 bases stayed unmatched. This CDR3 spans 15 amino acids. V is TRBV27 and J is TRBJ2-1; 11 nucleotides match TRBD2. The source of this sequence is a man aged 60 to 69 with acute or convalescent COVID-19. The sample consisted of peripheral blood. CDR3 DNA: TGTGCCAGCGCTGGGGGACTAGCGGTTTACAATGAGCAGTTCTTC. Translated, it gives CASAGGLAVYNEQFF.